This T cell receptor (beta chain) derives from a study of T and B cells in COVID-19 patients (TCRdb year 2020). Study-wide context: Using TRB and IGH repertoire sequencing of peripheral blood, the study characterized adaptive immunity in COVID-19 patients who had active infection or had recovered. A recovered cohort was made up of roughly 19 patients contributing under 25 samples, mostly after mild to moderate COVID-19 managed as outpatients. For the repertoire analyses, the comparison was an age-matched reference group of about 36 healthy donors who were negative for COVID-19 antibodies. Critical illness requiring mechanical ventilation or ECMO was present in about 65% of the 20 patients in the active-infection cohort. Of the 20 patients in the active-infection cohort, about 17 had comorbidities associated with unfavorable COVID-19 outcome. A couple of patients were included in both the recovered and active cohorts because samples were available from active disease and after recovery. The TCR and BCR sequence repository comprised 37 patients and 69 time points, with over 7 million TCR sequences analysed. Up to roughly 10 follow-up blood samples were collected per patient, with some samples spanning different disease stages in the same individual. The recovered cohort had a median age of about 37 years, compared with 55 to 75 years in the active-infection cohort.

As concerns this clonotype: Its antigen remains undetermined. The junction shows a germline mismatch at one end, possibly a read error.

Sequencing used an Illumina MiSeq. Multiplex PCR with BIOMED2 TRB-A/B primer pools was used to amplify TRB rearrangements. Two consecutive PCRs added Illumina-compatible adapters and 7-nucleotide sample barcodes to the amplicons. Phusion HS II polymerase was used for all library PCRs. Amplicons were purified from gel with the NucleoSpin Gel and PCR Clean-up kit, quantified on Qubit, and pooled at about 4 nM. Amplicon pool quality was checked on an Agilent 2100 Bioanalyzer before Illumina next-generation sequencing. On the study's bioinformatics: TRB rearrangements were annotated with MiXCR 3.0.8 using the default MiXCR reference library. Non-productive reads and sequences with fewer than 2 reads were removed, and each unique CDR3 nucleotide sequence was counted as one clone. R 3.5.1 was used to calculate clonality, diversity, richness and V-J gene usage. GLIPH2 was used to cluster TCRs based on CDR3 similarity, and OLGA was used to calculate the generation probabilities. Only GLIPH2 clusters with at least four unique TCR clonotypes present in at least three individuals were retained. The raw public data were reprocessed by TCRdb itself: fastp quality trimming at Q25, MiXCR clonotype calling, in-frame beta chains only. Each entry is one CDR3 protein sequence, shown with its most common DNA and genes. These V and J calls derive from TCRdb rather than the authors' analysis. The sample profile shows roughly 5,800 distinct CDR3 sequences; roughly 27% of them were found once. The biggest ten clones account for around 20% of the sample.

TRB repertoires were amplified using about 230-550 ng of genomic DNA isolated from blood. Findings and caveats that apply to the study as a whole: Few blood samples were available from mildly ill patients while symptoms were present or from severe cases at early time points. The recovered cohort had roughly 2,100 exclusive TCR clusters, including 31 low-pGen clusters. The size of the cohort was considered insufficient for assessing HLA contributions to COVID-19 susceptibility or severity. Specific T cell subsets (CD4+/Treg/CD8+) and sorted SARS-CoV-2-responsive or tetramer+ T cells had not yet been sequenced, with those experiments still ongoing. Strongly skewed TRBV/TRBJ gene usage was reported in patients with COVID-19. TRB repertoires were found to be highly clonal in active COVID-19, whereas diversity and richness at recovery were found to rise above healthy donor levels. Prospective validation of the reported TCR clusters was stated to be required before clinical use.

Reading the germline V gene gives CDR1 SGHRS and CDR2 YFSETQ. The CDR3 numbers 14 residues from cysteine through phenylalanine. CDR3 DNA only is kept here, 42 bases in frame from base 1. This sequence was found in a human donor with active COVID-19. Sequenced material: blood. The receptor chain draws on TRBV5-1 and TRBJ1-1; D gene: possibly TRBD1, on 5 matching bases. The DNA sequence is as follows: TGTGCCAGCAGTCAAACCTGGACACACTCTGAAGCTTTCTTT. This yields the protein CASSQTWTHSEAFF.